This TCR beta chain derives from a study of CD8 T cells in ankylosing spondylitis. Study-level results: Roughly eight highly homologous variants made up a TCR beta motif that seemed to typify ankylosing spondylitis blood. The study looked at matched synovial fluid samples from ankylosing spondylitis patients. Disease-linked clones were reported to be significantly enriched there.

This clonotype was counted ten times or more. No antigen is known for it. In making TCR beta libraries, quantitative 5'-RACE with molecular barcodes was used. TCRdb reanalysed the 5' RACE reads using MiXCR and keeps one entry per CDR3 protein. The data contain 80,000 to 100,000 distinct CDR3 sequences, about 8.5% of them singletons. The CDR3 spans 16 residues. Germline CDR1 reads SGHAT; CDR2 reads FQNNGV. V gave up 5 bases and J gave up 5 bases; unmatched junction bases: 11. V gene TRBV11-2 combines with J gene TRBJ2-1; 8 nucleotides match TRBD2. This TCR was recovered from a male donor with ankylosing spondylitis or in good health (not recorded which). The sample taken for sequencing was blood, either unsorted or a sorted T cell fraction (not recorded which). The CDR3 loop reads CASSPIAGSVNNEQFF. DNA for the CDR3: TGTGCCAGCAGCCCAATAGCGGGAAGTGTGAACAATGAGCAGTTCTTC.